Here is one TCR beta chain with its context. The germline CDR1 and CDR2 sequences are SNHLY and FYNNEI. Unmatched junction bases numbered 4, after V lost 4 bases and J lost 0 bases. This CDR3 region has 15 residues. Under the authors' procedure: Using reference gene primer amplification, nucleated cell counts were estimated. The table came from immunoSEQ multiplex PCR; TCRdb's copy has only in-frame clones and leaves some out. V, J and clone size reflect that table, while D and trimming were determined from the DNA. In the table there are around 150,000 clones, under 85% of which are singletons. The data originate from a study of blood T cell repertoires in COVID-19. The overall study: Italy, Spain and the United States were the sources of the convalescent and acute COVID-19 samples. In each case, the material was cDNA or gDNA derived from T cells, B-cell-depleted T cells, or PBMCs.

The source material was peripheral blood. The rearrangement joins TRBV2 to TRBJ1-2; 8 nucleotides match TRBD1. The sequence was collected from a man between 65 and 80 years old with acute or convalescent COVID-19. In nucleotides, the CDR3 is TGTGCCAGCAGTGCAGACAGGGGAGCTAACTATGGCTACACCTTC. This gives the protein CASSADRGANYGYTF.